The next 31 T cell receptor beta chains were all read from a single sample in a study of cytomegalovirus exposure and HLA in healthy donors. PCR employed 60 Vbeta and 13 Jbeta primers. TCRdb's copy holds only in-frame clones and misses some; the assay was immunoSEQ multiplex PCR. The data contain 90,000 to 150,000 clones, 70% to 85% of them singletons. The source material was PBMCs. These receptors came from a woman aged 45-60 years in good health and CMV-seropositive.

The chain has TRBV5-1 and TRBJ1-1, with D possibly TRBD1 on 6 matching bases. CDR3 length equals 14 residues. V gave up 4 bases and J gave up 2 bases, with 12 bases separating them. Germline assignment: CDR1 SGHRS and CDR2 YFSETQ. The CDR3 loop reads CASSQTGTNTEAFF. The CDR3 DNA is TGCGCCAGCAGCCAAACAGGGACCAACACTGAAGCTTTCTTT.

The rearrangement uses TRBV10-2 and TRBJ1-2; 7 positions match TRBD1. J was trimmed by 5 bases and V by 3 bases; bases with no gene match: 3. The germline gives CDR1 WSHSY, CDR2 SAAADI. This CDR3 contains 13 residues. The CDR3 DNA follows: TGCGCCAGCAGTGAAGGGGGCGATTATGGCTACACCTTC. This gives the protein CASSEGGDYGYTF.

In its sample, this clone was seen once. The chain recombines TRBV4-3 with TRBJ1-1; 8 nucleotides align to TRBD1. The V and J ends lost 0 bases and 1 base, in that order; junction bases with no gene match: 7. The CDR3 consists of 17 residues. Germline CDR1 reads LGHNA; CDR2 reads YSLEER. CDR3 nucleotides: TGCGCCAGCAGCCAAGAGATCAGGGGGCGAGGGAACACTGAAGCTTTCTTT. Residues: CASSQEIRGRGNTEAFF.

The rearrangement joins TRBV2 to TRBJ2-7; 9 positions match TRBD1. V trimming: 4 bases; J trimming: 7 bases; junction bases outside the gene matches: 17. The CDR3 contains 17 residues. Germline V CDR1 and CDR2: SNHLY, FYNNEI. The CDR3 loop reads CASSGSQGQGFSWEQYF. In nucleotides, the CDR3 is TGTGCCAGCAGTGGGAGTCAGGGACAGGGTTTTAGTTGGGAGCAGTACTTC. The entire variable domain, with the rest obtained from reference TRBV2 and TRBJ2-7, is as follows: EPEVTQTPSHQVTQMGQEVILRCVPISNHLYFYWYRQILGQKVEFLVSFYNNEISEKSEIFDDQFSVERPDGSNFTLKIRSTKLEDSAMYFCASSGSQGQGFSWEQYFGPGTRLTVT.

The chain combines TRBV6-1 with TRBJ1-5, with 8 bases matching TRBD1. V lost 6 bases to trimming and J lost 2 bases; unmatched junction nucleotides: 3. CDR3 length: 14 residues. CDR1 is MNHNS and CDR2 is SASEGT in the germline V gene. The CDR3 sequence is CASSGQGGNQPQHF. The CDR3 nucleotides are TGTGCCAGCAGCGGACAGGGAGGCAATCAGCCCCAGCATTTT.

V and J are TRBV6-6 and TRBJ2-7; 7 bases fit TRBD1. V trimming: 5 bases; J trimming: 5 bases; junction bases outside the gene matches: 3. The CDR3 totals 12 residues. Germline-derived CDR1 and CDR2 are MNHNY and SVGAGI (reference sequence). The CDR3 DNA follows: TGTGCCAGCAGTCAACAGGGGAACGAGCAGTACTTC. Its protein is CASSQQGNEQYF.

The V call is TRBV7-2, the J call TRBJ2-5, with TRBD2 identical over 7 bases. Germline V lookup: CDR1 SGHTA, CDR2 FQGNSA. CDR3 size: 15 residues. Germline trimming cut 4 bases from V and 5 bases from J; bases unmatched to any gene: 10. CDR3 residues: CASSSPGRSFETQYF. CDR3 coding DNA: TGTGCCAGCAGCTCACCCGGGAGGTCCTTTGAGACCCAGTACTTC. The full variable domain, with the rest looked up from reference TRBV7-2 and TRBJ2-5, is GAGVSQSPSNKVTEKGKDVELRCDPISGHTALYWYRQSLGQGLEFLIYFQGNSAPDKSGLPSDRFSAERTGGSVSTLTIQRTQQEDSAVYLCASSSPGRSFETQYFGPGTRLLVL.

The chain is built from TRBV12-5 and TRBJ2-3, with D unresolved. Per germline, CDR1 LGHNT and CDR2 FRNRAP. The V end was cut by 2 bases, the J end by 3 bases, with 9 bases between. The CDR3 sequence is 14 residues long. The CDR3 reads CASGLTTTTDTQYF. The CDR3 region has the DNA TGTGCTAGTGGTTTGACCACTACGACAGATACGCAGTATTTT.

The CDR3 loop reads CASSQTRGGNQPQHF. CDR3 in DNA: TGTGCCAGCAGTCAAACCAGGGGGGGCAATCAGCCCCAGCATTTT. This sequence joins TRBV6-1 and TRBJ1-5, with 7 bases identical to TRBD1. J lost 2 bases, V lost 5 bases, and 6 bases had no gene match. CDR1 and CDR2 from the germline V gene are MNHNS and SASEGT. CDR3 length: 15 amino acids.

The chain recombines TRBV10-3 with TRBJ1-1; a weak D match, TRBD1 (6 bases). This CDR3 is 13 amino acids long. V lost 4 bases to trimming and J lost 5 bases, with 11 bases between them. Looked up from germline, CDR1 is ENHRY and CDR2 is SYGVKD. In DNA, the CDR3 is TGTGCCATCAGTGCGGACCAGGGGACTGAAGCTTTCTTT. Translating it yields CAISADQGTEAFF.

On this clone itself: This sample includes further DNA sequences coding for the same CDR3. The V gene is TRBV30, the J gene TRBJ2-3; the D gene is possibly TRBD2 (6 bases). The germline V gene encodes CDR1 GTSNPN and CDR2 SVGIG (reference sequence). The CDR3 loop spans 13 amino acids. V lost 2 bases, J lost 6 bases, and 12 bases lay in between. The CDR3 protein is CAWSRREGDTQYF. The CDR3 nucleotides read TGTGCCTGGAGTAGGCGGGAAGGGGATACGCAGTATTTT.

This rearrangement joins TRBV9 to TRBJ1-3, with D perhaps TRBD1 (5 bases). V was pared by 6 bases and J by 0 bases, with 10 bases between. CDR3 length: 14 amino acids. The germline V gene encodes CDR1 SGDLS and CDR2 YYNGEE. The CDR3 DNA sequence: TGTGCCAGCAACCAAGACAGCTCTGGAAACACCATATATTTT. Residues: CASNQDSSGNTIYF.

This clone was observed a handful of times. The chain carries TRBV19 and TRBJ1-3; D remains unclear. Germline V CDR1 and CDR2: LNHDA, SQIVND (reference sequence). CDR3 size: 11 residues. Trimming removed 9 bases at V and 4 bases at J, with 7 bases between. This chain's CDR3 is CASRVGNTIYF. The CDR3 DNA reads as TGTGCCAGCCGTGTAGGAAACACCATATATTTT.

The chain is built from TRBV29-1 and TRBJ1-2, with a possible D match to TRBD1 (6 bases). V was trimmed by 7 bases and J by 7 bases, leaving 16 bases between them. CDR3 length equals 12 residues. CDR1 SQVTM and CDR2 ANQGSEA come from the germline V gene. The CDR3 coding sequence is TGCAGCGCCCACCCAGGGGTCGGTGGCTACACCTTC. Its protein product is CSAHPGVGGYTF.

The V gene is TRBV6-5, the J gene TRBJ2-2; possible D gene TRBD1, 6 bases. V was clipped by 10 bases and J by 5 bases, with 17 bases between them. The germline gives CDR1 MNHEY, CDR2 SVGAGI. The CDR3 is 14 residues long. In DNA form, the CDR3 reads TGTGCCACCCAAGGACAGCTAGCTACCGGGGAGCTGTTTTTT. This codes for CATQGQLATGELFF.

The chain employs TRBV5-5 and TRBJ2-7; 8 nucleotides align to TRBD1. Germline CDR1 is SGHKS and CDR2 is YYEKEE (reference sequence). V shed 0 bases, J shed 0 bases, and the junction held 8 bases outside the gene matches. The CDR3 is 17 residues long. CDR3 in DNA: TGTGCCAGCAGCTTGGGGACAGGGCCCTCCCTCTCCTACGAGCAGTACTTC. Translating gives CASSLGTGPSLSYEQYF.

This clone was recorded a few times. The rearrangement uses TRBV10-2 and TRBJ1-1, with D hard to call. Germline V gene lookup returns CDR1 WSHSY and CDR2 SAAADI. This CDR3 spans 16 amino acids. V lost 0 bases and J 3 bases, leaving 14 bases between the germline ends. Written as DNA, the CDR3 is TGCGCCAGCAGTGAGTCGCCTCGTGCGTCGGACACTGAAGCTTTCTTT. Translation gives CASSESPRASDTEAFF.

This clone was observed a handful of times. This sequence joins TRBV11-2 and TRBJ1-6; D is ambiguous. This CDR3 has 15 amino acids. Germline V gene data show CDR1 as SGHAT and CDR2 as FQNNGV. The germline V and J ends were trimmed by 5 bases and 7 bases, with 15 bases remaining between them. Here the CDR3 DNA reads TGTGCCAGCAGCCATTACGCGGGCCCCAATTCACCCCTCCACTTT. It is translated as CASSHYAGPNSPLHF.

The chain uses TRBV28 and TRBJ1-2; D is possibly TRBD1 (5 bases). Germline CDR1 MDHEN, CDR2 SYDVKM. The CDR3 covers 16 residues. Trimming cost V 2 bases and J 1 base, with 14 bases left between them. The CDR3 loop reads CASSLEAGLHNYGYTF. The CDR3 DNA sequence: TGTGCCAGCAGTTTAGAGGCAGGGCTACATAACTATGGCTACACCTTC.

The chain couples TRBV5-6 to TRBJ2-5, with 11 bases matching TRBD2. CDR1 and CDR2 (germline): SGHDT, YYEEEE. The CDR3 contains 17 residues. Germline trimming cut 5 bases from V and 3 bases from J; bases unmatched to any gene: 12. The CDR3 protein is CASRFRLAGSFEETQYF. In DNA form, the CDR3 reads TGTGCCAGCAGGTTCCGACTAGCGGGGTCGTTTGAAGAGACCCAGTACTTC.

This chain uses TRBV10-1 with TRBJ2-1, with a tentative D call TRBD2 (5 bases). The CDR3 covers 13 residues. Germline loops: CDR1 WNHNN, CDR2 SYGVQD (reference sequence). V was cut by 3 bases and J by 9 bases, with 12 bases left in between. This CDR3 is CASSERFEGEQFF. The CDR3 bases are TGCGCCAGCAGTGAACGATTTGAGGGTGAGCAGTTCTTC.

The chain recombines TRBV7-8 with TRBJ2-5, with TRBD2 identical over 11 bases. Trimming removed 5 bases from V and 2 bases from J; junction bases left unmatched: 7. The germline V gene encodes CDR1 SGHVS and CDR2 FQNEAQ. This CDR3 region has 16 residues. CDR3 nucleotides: TGTGCCAGCAGCCAGGGACTAGCGGCAAATCAAGAGACCCAGTACTTC. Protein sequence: CASSQGLAANQETQYF.

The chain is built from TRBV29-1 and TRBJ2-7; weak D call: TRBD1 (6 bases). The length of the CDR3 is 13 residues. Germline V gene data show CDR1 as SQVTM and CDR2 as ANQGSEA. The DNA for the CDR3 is TGCAGGCACCGGGACAAAGGGATAGACGAGCAGTACTTC. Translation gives CRHRDKGIDEQYF.

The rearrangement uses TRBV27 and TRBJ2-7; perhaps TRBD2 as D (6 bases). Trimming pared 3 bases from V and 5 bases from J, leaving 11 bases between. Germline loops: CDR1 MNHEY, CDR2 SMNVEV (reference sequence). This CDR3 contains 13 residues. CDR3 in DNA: TGTGCCAGCAGTTTTGGGGGGTCCAACGAGCAGTACTTC. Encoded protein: CASSFGGSNEQYF.

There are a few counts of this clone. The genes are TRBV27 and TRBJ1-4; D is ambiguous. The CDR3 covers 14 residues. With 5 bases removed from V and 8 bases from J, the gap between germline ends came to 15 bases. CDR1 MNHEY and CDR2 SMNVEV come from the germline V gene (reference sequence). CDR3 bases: TGTGCCAGCAGTATGGAGGCAGGCGGCGAAAAACTGTTTTTT. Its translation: CASSMEAGGEKLFF.

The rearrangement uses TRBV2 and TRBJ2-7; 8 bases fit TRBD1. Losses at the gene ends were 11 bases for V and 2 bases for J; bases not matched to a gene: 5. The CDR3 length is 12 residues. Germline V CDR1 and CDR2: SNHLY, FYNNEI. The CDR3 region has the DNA TGTGCCCTGGGACAGGACGCCTACGAGCAGTACTTC. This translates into CALGQDAYEQYF.

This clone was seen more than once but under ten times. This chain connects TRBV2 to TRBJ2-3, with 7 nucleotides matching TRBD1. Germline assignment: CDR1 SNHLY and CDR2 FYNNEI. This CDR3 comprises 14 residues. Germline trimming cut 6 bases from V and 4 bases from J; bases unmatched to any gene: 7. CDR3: CASSVLGQADTQYF. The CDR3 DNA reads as TGTGCCAGCAGCGTACTTGGACAGGCAGATACGCAGTATTTT.

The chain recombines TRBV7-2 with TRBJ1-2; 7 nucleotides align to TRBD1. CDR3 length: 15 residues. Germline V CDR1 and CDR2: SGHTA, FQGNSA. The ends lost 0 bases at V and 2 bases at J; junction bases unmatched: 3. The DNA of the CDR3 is TGTGCCAGCAGCTTAGCGGGGACAGTAAACTATGGCTACACCTTC. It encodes CASSLAGTVNYGYTF.

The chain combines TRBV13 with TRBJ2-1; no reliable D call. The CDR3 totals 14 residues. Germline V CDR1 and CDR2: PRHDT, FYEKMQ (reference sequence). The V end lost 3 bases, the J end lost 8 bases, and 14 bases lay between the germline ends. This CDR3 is CASSFEASLYEQFF. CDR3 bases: TGTGCCAGCAGCTTCGAGGCCAGTCTCTATGAGCAGTTCTTC.

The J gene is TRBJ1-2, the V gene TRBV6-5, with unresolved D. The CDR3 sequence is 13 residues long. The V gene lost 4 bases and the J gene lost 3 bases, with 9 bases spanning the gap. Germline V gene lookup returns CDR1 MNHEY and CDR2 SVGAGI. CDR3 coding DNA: TGTGCCAGCAGTTTCTCTCGCGACTATGGCTACACCTTC. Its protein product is CASSFSRDYGYTF.

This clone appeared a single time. CDR3 sequence (DNA): TGTGCCAGCAGGGAGGACAGGGATTCCTATAATTCACCCCTCCACTTT. It translates to CASREDRDSYNSPLHF. The V gene is TRBV27, the J gene TRBJ1-6; TRBD1 matches at 8 bases. The CDR3 is 16 amino acids. From germline, CDR1 is MNHEY and CDR2 SMNVEV (reference sequence). V shed 6 bases and J 1 base; nucleotides not matched to a gene: 5.